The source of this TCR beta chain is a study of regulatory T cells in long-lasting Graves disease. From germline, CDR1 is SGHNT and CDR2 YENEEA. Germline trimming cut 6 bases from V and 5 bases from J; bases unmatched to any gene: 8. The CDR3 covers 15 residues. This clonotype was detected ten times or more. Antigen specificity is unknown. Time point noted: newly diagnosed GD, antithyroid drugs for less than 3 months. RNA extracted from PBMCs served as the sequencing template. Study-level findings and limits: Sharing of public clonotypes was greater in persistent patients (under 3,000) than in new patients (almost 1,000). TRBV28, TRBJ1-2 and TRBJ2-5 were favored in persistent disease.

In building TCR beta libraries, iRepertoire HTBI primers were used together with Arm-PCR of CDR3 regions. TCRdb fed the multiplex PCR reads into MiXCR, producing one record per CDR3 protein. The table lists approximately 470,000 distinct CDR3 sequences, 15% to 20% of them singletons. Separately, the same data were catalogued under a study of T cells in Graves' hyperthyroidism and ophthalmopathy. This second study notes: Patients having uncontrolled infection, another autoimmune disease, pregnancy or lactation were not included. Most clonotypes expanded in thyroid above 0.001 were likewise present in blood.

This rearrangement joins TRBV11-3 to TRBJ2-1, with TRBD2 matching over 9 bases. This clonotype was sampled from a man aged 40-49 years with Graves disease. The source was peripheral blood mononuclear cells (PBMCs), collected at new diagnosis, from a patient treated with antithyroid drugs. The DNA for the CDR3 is TGTGCCAGCAGTATTCTAGCGGGACTCCACAATGAGCAGTTCTTC. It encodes CASSILAGLHNEQFF.